This entry features one T cell receptor beta chain sequence. The antigen is unknown. These data belong to a study of T-cell reconstitution after alpha-beta-depleted transplantation in children. General study points: Diversity and T-cell counts at one year after transplant derived mostly from new T cells. There were reportedly several hundred expanded graft clones from which alpha-beta T cells came about two months after transplant. Day-60 TCRbeta diversity that was high in some patients was derived from surviving recipient T cells and thymic progenitors.

TCRbeta library construction was performed incorporating unique molecular identifiers. Each CDR3 protein gets one entry after TCRdb re-called the PCR reads with MiXCR. The profile shows some 840,000 distinct CDR3 sequences, less than 20% of them singletons. Trimming cost V 0 bases and J 2 bases, with 13 bases left between them. This CDR3 comprises 16 residues. Germline CDR1 and CDR2: SGHRS and YFSETQ. The specimen was PBMCs, mostly from graft donor cells, collected 360 days after TCRalphabeta/CD19-depleted stem cell transplant. V gene TRBV5-1 combines with J gene TRBJ2-3, with no clear D. The sequence was collected from a male patient between 10 and 17 years old who had a stem cell transplant for acute lymphoblastic leukemia, so the T cells may come from the graft donor. CDR3 nucleotides: TGCGCCAGCAGCTTGGACAGAACAGCTTTCACAGATACGCAGTATTTT. Translated: CASSLDRTAFTDTQYF.